The 14 T cell receptor beta chains below were found in one sample sequenced in a study of control samples from healthy donors and cancer patients (dated by TCRdb to 2020 to 2021). The library was obtained by the immunoSEQ multiplex PCR assay. TCRdb retrieved this table from immuneACCESS and kept in-frame rearrangements only. Not all clones are present; in checked studies, unresolved V genes account for under half, and no reason is known for the remainder. This sample gives about 110,000 clones in total; approximately 90% of them show up just once. The ten largest make up around 4% of the sample. Sequenced input: PBMCs. These receptors originate from a woman aged 55-69 years with lung cancer.

The chain couples TRBV30 to TRBJ2-2, with D possibly matching TRBD2 (5 bases). CDR3 length equals 10 residues. In germline, CDR1 is GTSNPN, CDR2 SVGIG (reference sequence). The CDR3 reads CAGSTGELFF. CDR3 coding DNA: TGTGCGGGGAGCACCGGGGAGCTGTTTTTT. Full variable domain (outside the CDR3, taken from reference TRBV30 and TRBJ2-2): SQTIHQWPATLVQPVGSPLSLECTVEGTSNPNLYWYRQAAGRGLQLLFYSVGIGQISSEVPQNLSASRPQDRQFILSSKKLLLSDSGFYLCAGSTGELFFGEGSRLTVL.

The V and J genes are TRBV5-6 and TRBJ1-1; D is perhaps TRBD1 (6 bases). CDR1 is SGHDT, CDR2 YYEEEE, per germline. The V end was cut by 0 bases, the J end by 1 base, with 10 bases between. The CDR3 runs 15 residues. The chain's CDR3 is CASSLGRGGNTEAFF. The CDR3 DNA reads TGTGCCAGCAGCTTGGGAAGAGGGGGGAACACTGAAGCTTTCTTT.

CDR3 loop: CASSFYTGGRGEKLFF. The CDR3 DNA reads as TGTGCCAGCAGCTTCTATACTGGGGGGCGCGGAGAAAAACTGTTTTTT. V gene TRBV5-4 combines with J gene TRBJ1-4; tentatively, D is TRBD1 (6 bases). V lost 2 bases to trimming and J lost 8 bases, with 19 bases between them. The CDR3 has 16 amino acids. Germline V lookup: CDR1 SGHNT, CDR2 YYREEE (reference sequence).

J is TRBJ2-2 and V is TRBV9; 8 bases agree with TRBD1. Per the germline V gene, CDR1 is SGDLS and CDR2 is YYNGEE. Losses at the gene ends were 1 base for V and 7 bases for J; bases not matched to a gene: 6. The CDR3 has 15 amino acids. The CDR3 coding sequence is TGTGCCAGCAGCGTATCACAGGGGGTTAACGGGGAGCTGTTTTTT. It yields the protein CASSVSQGVNGELFF. The full variable domain, rest sourced from reference TRBV9 and TRBJ2-2, is DSGVTQTPKHLITATGQRVTLRCSPRSGDLSVYWYQQSLDQGLQFLIQYYNGEERAKGNILERFSAQQFPDLHSELNLSSLELGDSALYFCASSVSQGVNGELFFGEGSRLTVL.

This clone was counted only a few times. The V call is TRBV5-5, the J call TRBJ2-1; D remains ambiguous. V was trimmed by 0 bases and J by 3 bases, leaving 10 bases between them. This CDR3 spans 15 amino acids. The germline V gene has CDR1 SGHKS and CDR2 YYEKEE (reference sequence). This CDR3 is CASSLDSGSYNEQFF. As DNA, the CDR3 is TGTGCCAGCAGCTTGGACTCTGGCAGCTACAATGAGCAGTTCTTC.

The CDR3 sequence: CASSLTISETQYF. DNA of the CDR3: TGTGCCAGCAGCTTAACTATTTCGGAGACCCAGTACTTC. The J gene is TRBJ2-5, the V gene TRBV11-3, with D hard to call. V dropped 2 bases and J dropped 5 bases, with 9 bases sitting between them. The CDR3 is 13 residues long. CDR1 and CDR2 from the germline V gene are SGHNT and YENEEA.

The J gene is TRBJ2-5, the V gene TRBV19; 7 bases fit TRBD1. CDR1 and CDR2 (germline): LNHDA, SQIVND (reference sequence). The CDR3 is 15 amino acids. V shed 5 bases, J shed 5 bases, and the junction held 11 bases outside the gene matches. The CDR3 DNA reads TGTGCCAGTAGTCTAACGGGACAGAATAGGGAGACCCAGTACTTC. As protein: CASSLTGQNRETQYF.

CDR3 nucleotides: TGTGCCATCAGTGAGTCGGGCAGGCTCTCTGGAAACACCATATATTTT. Translation: CAISESGRLSGNTIYF. The chain links TRBV10-3 to TRBJ1-3; D gene uncertain. With 0 bases removed from V and 0 bases from J, the gap between germline ends came to 9 bases. The CDR3 covers 16 residues. Germline CDR1 reads ENHRY; CDR2 reads SYGVKD.

V usage is TRBV12-5 and J usage is TRBJ1-6, with TRBD1 matching over 9 bases. Germline CDR1 is LGHNT and CDR2 is FRNRAP. With 4 bases clipped from V and 10 bases from J, the junction kept 5 bases outside the gene matches. The CDR3 length is 14 residues. The CDR3 loop is CASGSGQGSSPLHF. Written as DNA, the CDR3 is TGTGCTAGTGGTTCGGGACAGGGTTCATCACCCCTCCACTTT.

J is TRBJ2-3 and V is TRBV5-5, with a weak D call TRBD2 (6 bases). CDR1 is SGHKS, CDR2 YYEKEE, per germline (reference sequence). Trimming took 3 bases from V and 0 from J, leaving 8 bases between them. The CDR3 is made up of 14 amino acids. The CDR3 sequence is CASSWDFSTDTQYF. The CDR3, as DNA: TGTGCCAGCAGCTGGGACTTTAGCACAGATACGCAGTATTTT.

This chain uses TRBV4-3 with TRBJ1-6; D gene ambiguous. The V and J ends lost 1 base and 7 bases respectively, with 11 bases between them. The germline V gene has CDR1 LGHNA and CDR2 YSLEER. This CDR3 contains 15 residues. CDR3 protein: CASSQGAETNSPLHF. CDR3 DNA sequence: TGCGCCAGCAGCCAAGGAGCAGAAACCAATTCACCCCTCCACTTT.

This chain uses TRBV11-2 with TRBJ1-6; no clear D. The V and J ends lost 5 bases and 14 bases respectively, with 16 bases between them. CDR3 size: 13 residues. Germline values: CDR1 SGHAT, CDR2 FQNNGV. CDR3 DNA sequence: TGTGCCAGCAGCGCTATTGGAGTTCGGTCCCTCCACTTT. It yields the protein CASSAIGVRSLHF.

The chain is built from TRBV3-1 (or the pseudogene TRBV3-2) and TRBJ1-1, with 8 bases fitting TRBD1. This CDR3 contains 16 residues. CDR1 is LGHDT, CDR2 YNNKEL, per germline (reference sequence). V was clipped by 4 bases and J by 1 base; unmatched bases: 8. The CDR3: CASSLGTGRTNTEAFF. In nucleotides, the CDR3 is TGTGCCAGCAGCCTAGGGACAGGAAGGACGAACACTGAAGCTTTCTTT.

The chain is built from TRBV10-3 and TRBJ2-1; D is unresolved. Trimming removed 3 bases from V and 5 bases from J, with 5 bases in between. The CDR3 is 12 residues long. Germline CDR1 reads ENHRY; CDR2 reads SYGVKD. The CDR3 loop is CAISDADNEQFF. As DNA, the CDR3 is TGTGCCATCAGTGATGCTGACAATGAGCAGTTCTTC.